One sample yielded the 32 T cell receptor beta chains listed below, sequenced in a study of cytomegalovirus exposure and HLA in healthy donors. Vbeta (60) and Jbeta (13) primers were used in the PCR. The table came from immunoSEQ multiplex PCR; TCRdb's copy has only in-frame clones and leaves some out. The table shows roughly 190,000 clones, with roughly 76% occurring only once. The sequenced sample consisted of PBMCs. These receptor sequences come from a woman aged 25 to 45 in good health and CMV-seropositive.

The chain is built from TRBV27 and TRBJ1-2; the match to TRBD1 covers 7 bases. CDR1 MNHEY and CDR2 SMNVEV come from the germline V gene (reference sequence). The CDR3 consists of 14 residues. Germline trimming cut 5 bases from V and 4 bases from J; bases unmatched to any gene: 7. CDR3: CASSDRVWGYGYTF. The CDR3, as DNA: TGTGCCAGCAGTGACAGGGTGTGGGGCTATGGCTACACCTTC.

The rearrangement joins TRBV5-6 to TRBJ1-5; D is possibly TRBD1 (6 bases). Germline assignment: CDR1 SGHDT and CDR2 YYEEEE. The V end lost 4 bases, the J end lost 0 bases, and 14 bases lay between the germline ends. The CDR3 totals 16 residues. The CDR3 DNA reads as TGTGCCAGCAGCCTCACAGGGTTCGATAGCAATCAGCCCCAGCATTTT. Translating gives CASSLTGFDSNQPQHF.

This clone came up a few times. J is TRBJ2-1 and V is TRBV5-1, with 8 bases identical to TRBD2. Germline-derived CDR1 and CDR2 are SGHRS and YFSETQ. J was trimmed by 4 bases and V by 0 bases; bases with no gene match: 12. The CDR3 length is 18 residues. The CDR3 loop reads CASSLGGGKSGGYNEQFF. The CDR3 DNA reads TGCGCCAGCAGCTTGGGAGGGGGTAAAAGCGGGGGTTACAATGAGCAGTTCTTC.

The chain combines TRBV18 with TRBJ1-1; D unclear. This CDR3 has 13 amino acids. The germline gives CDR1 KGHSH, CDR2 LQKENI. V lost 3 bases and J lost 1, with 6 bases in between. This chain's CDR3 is CASSPEQNTEAFF. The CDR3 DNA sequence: TGTGCCAGCTCACCCGAACAGAACACTGAAGCTTTCTTT.

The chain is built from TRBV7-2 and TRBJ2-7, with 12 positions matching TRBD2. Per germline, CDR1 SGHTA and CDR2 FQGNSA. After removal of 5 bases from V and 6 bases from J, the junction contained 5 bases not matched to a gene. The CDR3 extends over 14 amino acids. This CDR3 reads CASSQTSGRFEQYF. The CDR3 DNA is TGTGCCAGCAGCCAGACTAGCGGGAGATTCGAGCAGTACTTC.

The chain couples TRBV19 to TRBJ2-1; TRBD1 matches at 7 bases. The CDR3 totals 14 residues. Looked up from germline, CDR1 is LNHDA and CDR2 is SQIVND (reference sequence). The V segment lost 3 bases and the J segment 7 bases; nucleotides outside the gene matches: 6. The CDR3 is CASSIWDSLNEQFF. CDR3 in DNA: TGTGCCAGTAGTATTTGGGACAGTTTGAATGAGCAGTTCTTC.

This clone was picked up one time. CDR3 nucleotide sequence: TGCGCCAGCAGCCAGGGACTAGCGGGTTTCCAAGAGACCCAGTACTTC. Its translation is CASSQGLAGFQETQYF. The chain recombines TRBV4-1 with TRBJ2-5; TRBD2 agrees at 12 bases. CDR1 is MGHRA and CDR2 is YSYEKL in the germline V gene. This CDR3 is 16 amino acids long. J lost 1 base, V lost 3 bases, and 3 bases had no gene match.

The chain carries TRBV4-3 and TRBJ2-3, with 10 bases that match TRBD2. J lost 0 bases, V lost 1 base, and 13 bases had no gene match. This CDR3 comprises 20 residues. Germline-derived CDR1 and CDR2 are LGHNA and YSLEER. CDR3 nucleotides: TGCGCCAGCAGCCAAGTCGGGAAAGCGGGGGGGACGATTAGCACAGATACGCAGTATTTT. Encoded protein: CASSQVGKAGGTISTDTQYF.

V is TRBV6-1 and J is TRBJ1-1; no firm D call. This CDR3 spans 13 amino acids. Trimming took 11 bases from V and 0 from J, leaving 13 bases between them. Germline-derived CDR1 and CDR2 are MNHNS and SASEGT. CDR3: CAFAGPMNTEAFF. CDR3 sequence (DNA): TGTGCCTTCGCGGGCCCCATGAACACTGAAGCTTTCTTT.

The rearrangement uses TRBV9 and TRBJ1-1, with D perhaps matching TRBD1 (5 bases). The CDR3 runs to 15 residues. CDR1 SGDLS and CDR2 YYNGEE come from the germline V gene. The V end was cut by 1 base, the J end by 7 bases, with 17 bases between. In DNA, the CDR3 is TGTGCCAGCAGCGTACATAAGGGGCTAGTGGGTGAAGCTTTCTTT. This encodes CASSVHKGLVGEAFF.

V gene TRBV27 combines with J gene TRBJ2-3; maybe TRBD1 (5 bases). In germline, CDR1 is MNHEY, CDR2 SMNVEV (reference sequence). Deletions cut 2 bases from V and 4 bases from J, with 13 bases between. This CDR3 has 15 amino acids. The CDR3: CASSLLWGFSDTQYF. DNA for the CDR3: TGTGCCAGCAGTTTACTTTGGGGCTTTTCAGATACGCAGTATTTT.

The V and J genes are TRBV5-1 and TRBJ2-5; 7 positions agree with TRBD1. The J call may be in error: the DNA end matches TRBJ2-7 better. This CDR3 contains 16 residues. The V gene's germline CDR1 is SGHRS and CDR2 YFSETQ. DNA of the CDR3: TGCGCCAGCAGCCCGAGGGTCGGGACAGATAATTACGAGCAGTACTTC. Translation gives CASSPRVGTDNYEQYF.

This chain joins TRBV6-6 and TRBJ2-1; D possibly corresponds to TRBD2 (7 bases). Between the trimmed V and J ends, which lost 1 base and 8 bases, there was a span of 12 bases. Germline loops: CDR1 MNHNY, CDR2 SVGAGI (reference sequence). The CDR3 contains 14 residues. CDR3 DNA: TGTGCCAGCAGTTACTTCCCGGGGGGCGATGAGCAGTTCTTC. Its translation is CASSYFPGGDEQFF.

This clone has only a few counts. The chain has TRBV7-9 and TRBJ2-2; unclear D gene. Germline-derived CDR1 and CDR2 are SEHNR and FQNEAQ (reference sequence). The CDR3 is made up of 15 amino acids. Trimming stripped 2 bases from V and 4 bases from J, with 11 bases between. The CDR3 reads CASSLFAQATGELFF. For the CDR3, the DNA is TGTGCCAGCAGCTTATTTGCCCAAGCCACCGGGGAGCTGTTTTTT.

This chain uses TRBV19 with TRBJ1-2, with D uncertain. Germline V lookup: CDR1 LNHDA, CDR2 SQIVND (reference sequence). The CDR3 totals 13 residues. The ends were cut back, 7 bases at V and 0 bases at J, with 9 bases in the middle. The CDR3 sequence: CASKETTNYGYTF. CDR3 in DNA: TGTGCCAGTAAGGAAACTACTAACTATGGCTACACCTTC.

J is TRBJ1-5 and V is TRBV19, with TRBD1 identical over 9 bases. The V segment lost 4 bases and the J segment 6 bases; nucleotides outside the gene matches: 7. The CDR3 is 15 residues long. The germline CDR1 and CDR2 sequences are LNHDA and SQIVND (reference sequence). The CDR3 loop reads CASSRTGGFGQPQHF. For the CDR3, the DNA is TGTGCCAGTAGTAGAACAGGGGGCTTCGGTCAGCCCCAGCATTTT.

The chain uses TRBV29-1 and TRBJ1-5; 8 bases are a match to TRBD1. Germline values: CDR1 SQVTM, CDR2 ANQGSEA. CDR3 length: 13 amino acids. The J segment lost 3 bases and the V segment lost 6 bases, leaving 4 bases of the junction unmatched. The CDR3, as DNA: TGCAGCGTGGGGGGACAGGCCAATCAGCCCCAGCATTTT. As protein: CSVGGQANQPQHF.

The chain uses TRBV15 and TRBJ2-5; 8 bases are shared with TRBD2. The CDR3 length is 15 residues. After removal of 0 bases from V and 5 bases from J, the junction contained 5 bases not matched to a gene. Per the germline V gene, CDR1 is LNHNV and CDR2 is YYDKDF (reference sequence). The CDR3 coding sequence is TGTGCCACCAGCAGAGAGGCGGGAGGAAGGGAGACCCAGTACTTC. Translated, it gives CATSREAGGRETQYF.

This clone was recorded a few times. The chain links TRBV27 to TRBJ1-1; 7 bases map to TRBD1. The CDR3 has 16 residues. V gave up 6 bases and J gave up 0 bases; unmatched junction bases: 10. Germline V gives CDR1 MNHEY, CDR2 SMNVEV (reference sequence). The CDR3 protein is CASSFRGEPMNTEAFF. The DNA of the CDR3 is TGTGCCAGCAGCTTCAGGGGGGAGCCCATGAACACTGAAGCTTTCTTT.

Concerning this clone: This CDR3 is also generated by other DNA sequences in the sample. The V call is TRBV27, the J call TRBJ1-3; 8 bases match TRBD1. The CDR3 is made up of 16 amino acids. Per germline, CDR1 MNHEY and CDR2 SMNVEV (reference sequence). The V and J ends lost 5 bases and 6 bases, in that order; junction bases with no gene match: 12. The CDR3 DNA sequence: TGTGCCAGCAGTCAATATACAGGGGGGGCTTTAAACACCATATATTTT. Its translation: CASSQYTGGALNTIYF.

The CDR3 loop is CASSLSFLGANVLTF. The CDR3 DNA sequence: TGTGCCAGCAGCTTATCCTTCCTAGGGGCCAACGTCCTGACTTTC. V and J are TRBV7-2 and TRBJ2-6; D not certain. Germline V lookup: CDR1 SGHTA, CDR2 FQGNSA. Trimming shortened V by 2 bases and J by 4 bases, and 9 bases separated the two germline ends. The CDR3 has 15 amino acids.

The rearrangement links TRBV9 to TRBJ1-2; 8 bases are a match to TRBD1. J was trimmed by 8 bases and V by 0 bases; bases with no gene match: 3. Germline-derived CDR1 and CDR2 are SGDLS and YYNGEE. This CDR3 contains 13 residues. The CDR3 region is CASSVGAGGGYTF. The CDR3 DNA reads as TGTGCCAGCAGCGTAGGGGCAGGGGGCGGCTACACCTTC.

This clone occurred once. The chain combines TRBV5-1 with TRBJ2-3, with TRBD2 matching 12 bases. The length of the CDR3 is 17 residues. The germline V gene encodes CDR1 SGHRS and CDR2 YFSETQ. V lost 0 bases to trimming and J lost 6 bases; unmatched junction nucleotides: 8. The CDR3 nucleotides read TGCGCCAGCAGCTTGGAACCCAGACTAGCGGGGGTGGATACGCAGTATTTT. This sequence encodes CASSLEPRLAGVDTQYF.

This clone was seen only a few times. The CDR3 loop is CASRPGVRVPDTQYF. In DNA, the CDR3 is TGTGCCAGCAGACCAGGGGTCAGGGTCCCAGATACGCAGTATTTT. The rearrangement links TRBV6-5 to TRBJ2-3, with D possibly TRBD1 on 6 matching bases. The ends were cut back, 6 bases at V and 4 bases at J, with 17 bases in the middle. The CDR3 runs to 15 residues. CDR1 and CDR2 (germline): MNHEY, SVGAGI.

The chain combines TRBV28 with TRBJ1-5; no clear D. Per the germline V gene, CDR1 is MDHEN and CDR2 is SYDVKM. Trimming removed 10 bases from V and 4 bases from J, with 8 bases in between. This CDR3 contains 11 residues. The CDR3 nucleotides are TGTGCCACCGGGTGGAATCAGCCCCAGCATTTT. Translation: CATGWNQPQHF.

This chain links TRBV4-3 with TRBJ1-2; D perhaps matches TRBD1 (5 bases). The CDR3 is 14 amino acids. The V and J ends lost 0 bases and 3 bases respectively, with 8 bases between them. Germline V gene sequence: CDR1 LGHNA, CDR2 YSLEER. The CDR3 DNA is TGCGCCAGCAGCCAAGAAGGGGAAGACTATGGCTACACCTTC. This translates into CASSQEGEDYGYTF.

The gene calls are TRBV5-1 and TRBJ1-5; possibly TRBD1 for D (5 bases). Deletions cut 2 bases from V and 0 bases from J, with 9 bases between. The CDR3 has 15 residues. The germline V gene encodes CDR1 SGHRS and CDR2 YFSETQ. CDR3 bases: TGCGCCAGCAGCTTCCTGGGGGGTAGCAATCAGCCCCAGCATTTT. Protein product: CASSFLGGSNQPQHF.

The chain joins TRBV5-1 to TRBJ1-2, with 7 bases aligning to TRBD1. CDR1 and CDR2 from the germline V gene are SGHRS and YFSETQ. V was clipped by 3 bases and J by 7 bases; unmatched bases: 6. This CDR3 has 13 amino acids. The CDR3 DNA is TGCGCCAGCAGCTCAGGACCAGGGGGTGGCTACACCTTC. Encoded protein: CASSSGPGGGYTF.

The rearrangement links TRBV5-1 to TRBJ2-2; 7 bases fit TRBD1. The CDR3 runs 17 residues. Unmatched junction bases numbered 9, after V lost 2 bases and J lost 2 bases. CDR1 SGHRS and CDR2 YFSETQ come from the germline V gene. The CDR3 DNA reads TGCGCCAGCAGCTTTATTCCAGGGGGTGATAACACCGGGGAGCTGTTTTTT. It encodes CASSFIPGGDNTGELFF.

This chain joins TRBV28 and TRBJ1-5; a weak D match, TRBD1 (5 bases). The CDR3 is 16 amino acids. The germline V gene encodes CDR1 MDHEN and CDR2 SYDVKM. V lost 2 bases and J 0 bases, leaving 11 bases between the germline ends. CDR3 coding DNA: TGTGCCAGCAGTTTAAGGGGCTGGTATAGCAATCAGCCCCAGCATTTT. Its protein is CASSLRGWYSNQPQHF.

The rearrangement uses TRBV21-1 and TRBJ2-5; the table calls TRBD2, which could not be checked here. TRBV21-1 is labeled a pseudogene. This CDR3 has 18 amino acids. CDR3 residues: CASRRQEAGIGGQETQYF. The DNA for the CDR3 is TGTGCCAGCAGAAGACAAGAAGCGGGGATTGGTGGGCAAGAGACCCAGTACTTC.

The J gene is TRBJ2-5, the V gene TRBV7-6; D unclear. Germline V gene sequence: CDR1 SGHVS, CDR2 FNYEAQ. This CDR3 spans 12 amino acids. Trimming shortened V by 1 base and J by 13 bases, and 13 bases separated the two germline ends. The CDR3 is CASSLVGGPPYF. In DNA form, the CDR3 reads TGTGCCAGCAGCTTAGTTGGCGGCCCCCCGTACTTC.